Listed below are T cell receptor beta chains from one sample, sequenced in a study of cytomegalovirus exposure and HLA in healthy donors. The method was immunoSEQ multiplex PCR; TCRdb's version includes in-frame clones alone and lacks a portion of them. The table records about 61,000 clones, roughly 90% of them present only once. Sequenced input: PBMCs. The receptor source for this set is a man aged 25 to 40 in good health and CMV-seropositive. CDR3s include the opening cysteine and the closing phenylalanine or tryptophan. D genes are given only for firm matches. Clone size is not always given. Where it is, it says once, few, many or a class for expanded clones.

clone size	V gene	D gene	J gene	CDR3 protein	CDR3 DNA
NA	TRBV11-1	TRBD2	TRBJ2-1	CASSGGLAGANYEQFF	TGTGCCAGCAGCGGAGGACTAGCGGGAGCTAACTATGAGCAGTTCTTC
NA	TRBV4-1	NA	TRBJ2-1	CASSQALGTPSSEQFF	TGCGCCAGCAGCCAAGCTCTCGGGACTCCCAGCAGTGAGCAGTTCTTC
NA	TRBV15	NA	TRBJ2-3	CATSFSRRGRGTDTQYF	TGTGCCACCAGCTTTTCAAGAAGGGGTAGGGGCACAGATACGCAGTATTTT
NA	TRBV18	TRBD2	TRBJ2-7	CASSLSSGRAQEQYF	TGTGCCAGCTCACTTTCTAGCGGGAGGGCACAAGAGCAGTACTTC
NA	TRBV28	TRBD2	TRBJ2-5	CASTLALAGALTETQYF	TGTGCCAGCACCTTGGCACTAGCGGGAGCTCTTACCGAGACCCAGTACTTC
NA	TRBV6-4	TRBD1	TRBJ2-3	CASSESTGGADTQYF	TGTGCCAGCAGCGAGAGTACAGGGGGCGCGGATACGCAGTATTTT
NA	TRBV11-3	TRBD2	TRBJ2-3	CASSPGLAGDADTQYF	TGTGCCAGCAGCCCGGGACTAGCGGGGGACGCAGATACGCAGTATTTT
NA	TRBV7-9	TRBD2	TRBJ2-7	CASSLTSGYYEQYF	TGTGCCAGCAGCTTAACTAGCGGGTACTACGAGCAGTACTTC
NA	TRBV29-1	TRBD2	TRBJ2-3	CSVAASGRTDTQYF	TGCAGCGTTGCGGCTAGCGGGAGGACAGATACGCAGTATTTT
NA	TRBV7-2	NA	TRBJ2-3	CASSPGLHTDTQYF	TGTGCCAGCAGCCCGGGACTCCACACAGATACGCAGTATTTT
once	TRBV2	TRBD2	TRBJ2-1	CASGPETSGHNEQFF	TGTGCCAGCGGTCCAGAGACTAGCGGCCACAATGAGCAGTTCTTC
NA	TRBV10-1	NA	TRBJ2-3	CASSDKSESTDTQYF	TGCGCCAGCAGTGATAAGAGCGAAAGCACAGATACGCAGTATTTT
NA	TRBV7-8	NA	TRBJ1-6	CASSLSQYRVHNSPLHF	TGTGCCAGCAGCTTATCGCAGTACAGGGTCCATAATTCACCCCTCCACTTT
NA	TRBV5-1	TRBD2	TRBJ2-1	CASSTSGASSNEQFF	TGCGCCAGCAGCACTAGCGGGGCGTCCTCTAATGAGCAGTTCTTC
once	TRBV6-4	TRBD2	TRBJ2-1	CASSWTSGTYNEQFF	TGTGCCAGCAGTTGGACTAGCGGGACGTACAATGAGCAGTTCTTC
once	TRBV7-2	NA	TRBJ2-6	CASSSGLRSGANVLTF	TGTGCCAGCAGCTCGGGACTGCGCTCTGGGGCCAACGTCCTGACTTTC
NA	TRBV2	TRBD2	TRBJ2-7	CASTSRRTWTSDAHEQYF	TGTGCCAGCACATCACGTCGTACGTGGACTAGTGACGCCCACGAGCAGTACTTC
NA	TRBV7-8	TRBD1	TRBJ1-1	CASSLDRGESWTGSEAFF	TGTGCCAGCAGCTTAGATCGGGGGGAGTCTTGGACAGGGAGTGAAGCTTTCTTT
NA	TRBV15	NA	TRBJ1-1	CATSRRTEAFF	TGTGCCACCAGCAGACGGACTGAAGCTTTCTTT
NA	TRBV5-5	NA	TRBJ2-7	CASSFDLGLSYEQYF	TGTGCCAGCAGCTTTGACCTTGGGCTTTCCTACGAGCAGTACTTC
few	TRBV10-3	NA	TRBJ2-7	CAISEFISYEQYF	TGTGCCATCAGTGAGTTTATCAGCTACGAGCAGTACTTC
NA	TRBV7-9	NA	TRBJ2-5	CASSSTANQETQYF	TGTGCCAGCAGCTCGACAGCGAACCAAGAGACCCAGTACTTC
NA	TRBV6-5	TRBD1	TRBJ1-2	CASSVDRGFAGYTF	TGTGCCAGCAGTGTGGACAGGGGATTCGCTGGCTACACCTTC
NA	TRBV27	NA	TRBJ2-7	CASSLSRAAQYF	TGTGCCAGCAGTTTATCGAGAGCGGCGCAGTACTTC
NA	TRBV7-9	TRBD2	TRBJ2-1	CASTPGVAGGLTYNEQFF	TGTGCCAGCACCCCGGGAGTAGCGGGAGGTCTCACCTACAATGAGCAGTTCTTC
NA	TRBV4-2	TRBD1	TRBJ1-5	CASSLEGQGGCGNQPQHF	TGTGCCAGCAGCCTAGAGGGACAGGGGGGTTGTGGCAATCAGCCCCAGCATTTT
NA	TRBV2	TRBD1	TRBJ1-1	CASLSDRGRSTEAFF	TGTGCCAGCCTCTCAGACAGGGGAAGGAGCACTGAAGCTTTCTTT
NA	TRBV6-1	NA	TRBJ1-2	CASRVTGNYGYTF	TGTGCCAGCAGAGTCACAGGGAATTATGGCTACACCTTC
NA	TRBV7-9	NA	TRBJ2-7	CASAPGDEQYF	TGTGCCAGCGCCCCGGGAGACGAGCAGTACTTC
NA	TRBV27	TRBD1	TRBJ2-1	CASSLRGTGVAYNEQFF	TGTGCCAGCAGTTTAAGGGGGACAGGGGTCGCCTACAATGAGCAGTTCTTC
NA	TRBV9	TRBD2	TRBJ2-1	CASSVQAGRSYNEQFF	TGTGCCAGCAGCGTACAAGCGGGACGGTCCTACAATGAGCAGTTCTTC
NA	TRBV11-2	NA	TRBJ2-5	CASSLDLSGSTQETQYF	TGTGCCAGCAGCTTAGATCTAAGCGGGTCCACCCAAGAGACCCAGTACTTC